The clone carrying this TCR beta chain was detected ten times or more. Its antigen is not identified. These data belong to a study of spatial heterogeneity in lung cancer. General study points: Tumor T cell coverage was estimated at roughly 6.5% for alpha and roughly 13% for beta chains. Counts that tracked tumor mutation counts were those of expanded intratumoral alpha and beta TCRs.

Regarding time point: sample taken at primary tumor resection. The cohort: some 70 early-stage, untreated non-small cell lung cancer patients. The CDR3 consists of 16 residues. The germline gives CDR1 MNHNS, CDR2 SASEGT. After removal of 1 base from V and 7 bases from J, the junction contained 7 bases not matched to a gene. TCRdb re-called the 5' RACE reads through MiXCR, storing one row per CDR3 protein. The sample carries about 7,000 distinct CDR3 sequences, more than 13% recorded once. The clonotype originates from a female donor with early-stage non-small cell lung cancer. This rearrangement joins TRBV6-1 to TRBJ2-1, with 10 bases lining up with TRBD2. The sample was lung tumor tissue, taken at surgery. The CDR3 region is CASSEVMTSGRNEQFF. In DNA form, the CDR3 reads TGTGCCAGCAGTGAAGTGATGACTAGCGGGCGTAATGAGCAGTTCTTC.